A few counts support the clone carrying this TCR beta chain. The target antigen is unknown. The record originates from a study of response to subunit inactivated influenza vaccine. Study-wide points: It was the authors' suggestion that each seasonal influenza vaccination recruits few new T cells.

V was clipped by 7 bases and J by 2 bases, with 9 bases between them. CDR1 and CDR2 (germline): MDHEN, SYDVKM. The CDR3 loop spans 13 amino acids. MiXCR, applied by TCRdb to the RT-PCR reads, yields one record per CDR3 protein. The table includes about 540,000 distinct CDR3 sequences, approximately 15% detected once. The receptor was isolated from a man between 50 and 59 years old who received an inactivated influenza vaccine. Sequencing used PBMCs from blood, obtained less than 13 days after vaccination. This sequence joins TRBV28 and TRBJ1-3; D gene unclear. Here the CDR3 DNA reads TGTGCCAGCATAAGGGCAGCTGGAAACACCATATATTTT. Translating it yields CASIRAAGNTIYF.